Below are 12 T cell receptor beta chains sequenced from a single sample in a study of read filtering for tumor transcriptome and immune sequencing. Molecular barcoded adaptors covering alpha/delta and beta/gamma chains were used on approximately 400 ng RNA. Via MiXCR, TCRdb re-called the reads, giving one row per CDR3 protein. The sample lists around 50,000 distinct CDR3 sequences; around 12% were seen once. The sample taken for sequencing was a population of CD138-negative cells sorted from bone marrow. Source of these receptors: a donor aged 40 or over with multiple myeloma.

This clonotype was counted between two and nine times. The J gene is TRBJ1-5, the V gene TRBV19; a possible D gene is TRBD1 (6 bases). The CDR3 runs 13 residues. Deletions cut 5 bases from V and 6 bases from J, with 11 bases between. Germline lookup yields CDR1 LNHDA and CDR2 SQIVND (reference sequence). CDR3 protein: CASSLTGFQPQHF. The DNA of the CDR3 is TGTGCCAGTAGTCTCACAGGGTTTCAGCCCCAGCATTTT.

There are many counts of this clonotype. The J gene is TRBJ1-5, the V gene TRBV12-3 or TRBV12-4, with D tentatively TRBD1 (6 bases). The CDR3 runs to 16 residues. The germline V and J ends were trimmed by 3 bases and 4 bases, with 16 bases remaining between them. The chain's CDR3 is CASSLVMGRGNQPQHF. The CDR3 region has the DNA TGTGCCAGCAGTTTGGTTATGGGGAGGGGGAATCAGCCCCAGCATTTT.

This clonotype was counted only a few times. The chain combines TRBV11-3 with TRBJ2-3; 9 bases align to TRBD1. CDR1 and CDR2 (germline): SGHNT, YENEEA. The CDR3 loop spans 17 amino acids. The V segment lost 5 bases and the J segment 0 bases; nucleotides outside the gene matches: 9. The chain's CDR3 is CASSPGQGKASTDTQYF. CDR3 DNA sequence: TGTGCCAGCAGCCCGGGACAGGGAAAAGCAAGCACAGATACGCAGTATTTT.

This clonotype is medium-sized within its sample. The genes are TRBV7-9 and TRBJ2-1; D is ambiguous. From germline, CDR1 is SEHNR and CDR2 FQNEAQ (reference sequence). V lost 8 bases, J lost 4 bases, and 9 bases lay in between. CDR3 size: 12 residues. Written as DNA, the CDR3 is TGTGCCAGCGGGTCGGATTACAATGAGCAGTTCTTC. Translation gives CASGSDYNEQFF.

As to this clonotype: Relative to the germline gene, one junction end is altered; a read error may explain this. V usage is TRBV6-5 and J usage is TRBJ2-1; TRBD1 matches at 10 bases. Germline values: CDR1 MNHEY, CDR2 SVGAGI. CDR3 size: 15 residues. CDR3: CASSGDRGSYKEQFF. The CDR3 DNA reads as TGTGCCAGCAGTGGGGACAGGGGATCCTACAAGGAGCAGTTCTTC.

This clonotype came up once. A read error is possible here, since a much larger clone lies one base away. The rearrangement joins TRBV5-1 to TRBJ2-5, with D uncertain. The V end was cut by 4 bases, the J end by 4 bases, with 11 bases between. Per germline, CDR1 SGHRS and CDR2 YFSETQ. CDR3 length: 13 amino acids. The CDR3 region is CASSGIGPETQYF. The CDR3 region has the DNA TGCGCCAGCAGCGGGATAGGGCCAGAGACCCAGTACTTC.

About this clonotype itself: Given a much more abundant clone one base away, this may be a read error. This CDR3 is missing its conserved last phenylalanine or tryptophan, likely due to a read error. CDR3 amino acids: CASSSGQGWETQYS. CDR3 coding DNA: TGTGCCAGCAGCTCGGGACAGGGATGGGAGACCCAGTACTCC. The rearrangement uses TRBV7-9 and TRBJ2-5, with 9 bases aligning to TRBD1. In germline, CDR1 is SEHNR, CDR2 FQNEAQ (reference sequence). V dropped 4 bases and J dropped 5; count of bases not matched to a gene: 5. This CDR3 is built from 14 residues.

Remarks on this clonotype: A read error may be the cause here, since a much bigger clone is one base away. In DNA form, the CDR3 reads TGCGCCAGCGGCAGTTCCGGGACAGCATTTTACGAGCAGTACTTC. Protein sequence: CASGSSGTAFYEQYF. This chain joins TRBV5-1 and TRBJ2-7; 7 bases align to TRBD1. The CDR3 runs 15 residues. The ends lost 7 bases at V and 4 bases at J; junction bases unmatched: 14. CDR1 is SGHRS and CDR2 is YFSETQ in the germline V gene.

Comment on this clonotype: This may arise from a read error, as a much more abundant clone is one base away. This is likely a read error, given that the CDR3 carries no conserved phenylalanine or tryptophan at its end. The DNA is left out, because the CDR3 cannot be placed on it with certainty; the CDR3 is given as TCRdb lists it. The V gene is TRBV29-1, the J gene TRBJ2-1. Germline V gene data show CDR1 as SQVTM and CDR2 as ANQGSEA. The CDR3 has 9 amino acids, counting both end residues. CDR3 sequence: CSISQKWLL.

This clonotype was recorded at least ten times. The chain employs TRBV29-1 and TRBJ2-2, with 8 bases lining up with TRBD2. Germline V CDR1 and CDR2: SQVTM, ANQGSEA. The V segment lost 6 bases and the J segment 8 bases; nucleotides outside the gene matches: 14. This CDR3 has 15 residues. The CDR3 nucleotides read TGCAGCGTCCGGAGGGGCGGGGGGACCGCTGGGGAGCTGTTTTTT. Protein sequence: CSVRRGGGTAGELFF.

This clonotype was counted only a few times. V usage is TRBV7-9 and J usage is TRBJ2-7; 9 positions match TRBD1. The J segment lost 6 bases and the V segment lost 4 bases, leaving 10 bases of the junction unmatched. There are 15 residues in the CDR3. CDR1 is SEHNR, CDR2 FQNEAQ, per germline (reference sequence). CDR3 in amino acids: CASSSQRDRDIEQYF. CDR3 bases: TGTGCCAGCAGCTCCCAGCGGGACAGGGACATCGAGCAGTACTTC.

The J gene is TRBJ2-1, the V gene TRBV7-3; 9 nucleotides match TRBD2. Germline CDR1 reads SGHTA; CDR2 reads FQGTGA. The V gene end was trimmed by 2 bases and the J gene end by 3 bases; junction bases not matched to a gene: 8. The CDR3 has 17 amino acids. In DNA, the CDR3 is TGTGCCAGCAGCTTACCGGGGGGCGGGGGGGTCTACAATGAGCAGTTCTTC. Its protein is CASSLPGGGGVYNEQFF.